Below are 31 T cell receptor beta chains sequenced from a single sample in a study of T cells in Graves' hyperthyroidism and ophthalmopathy. Amplification yielded TCR beta CDR3 regions, with RNA transcripts as the source. First-round RT-PCR of the TCR CDR3 relied on the HTBI primer set. TCRdb reprocessed the multiplex PCR reads with MiXCR, giving one entry per CDR3 protein. The repertoire holds roughly 380,000 distinct CDR3 sequences, with 19% as singletons. The sample taken for sequencing was blood. All receptors come from a woman aged 18 to 35 with Graves' hyperthyroidism.

Many counts were recorded for this clonotype. This chain links TRBV12-3 or TRBV12-4 with TRBJ1-1; D unclear. V was clipped by 5 bases and J by 4 bases, with 11 bases between them. This CDR3 has 13 amino acids. The CDR3 spells CASSPFSPTEAFF. DNA for the CDR3: TGTGCCAGCAGTCCCTTCTCCCCCACTGAAGCTTTCTTT.

This clonotype was recorded at least ten times. With a much larger clone just one base away, this may be a read error. This chain connects TRBV29-1 to TRBJ1-3; no firm D call. There are 12 residues in the CDR3. CDR1 is SQVTM, CDR2 ANQGSEA, per germline. Deletions cut 4 bases from V and 2 bases from J, with 6 bases between. CDR3 coding DNA: TGCAGCGTTGCTGGGGCTGGAAACACCATATATTTT. Translation gives CSVAGAGNTIYF.

This clonotype was observed many times. The chain links TRBV6-2 or TRBV6-3 to TRBJ2-2; TRBD1 matches at 7 bases. Trimming removed 0 bases from V and 6 bases from J; junction bases left unmatched: 10. From germline, CDR1 is MNHEY and CDR2 SVGEGT. CDR3 size: 17 residues. The CDR3 bases are TGTGCCAGCAGTTACTCAGTGACAGGGAGTCGTGCCGGGGAGCTGTTTTTT. Its translation: CASSYSVTGSRAGELFF.

Many counts were recorded for this clonotype. The chain combines TRBV20-1 with TRBJ1-5, with D maybe TRBD1 (5 bases). CDR3 size: 13 residues. The ends were cut back, 4 bases at V and 0 bases at J, with 7 bases in the middle. Germline CDR1 and CDR2: DFQATT and SNEGSKA (reference sequence). This chain's CDR3 is CSAKTDSNQPQHF. Written as DNA, the CDR3 is TGCAGTGCTAAGACAGATAGCAATCAGCCCCAGCATTTT.

There are many counts of this clonotype. V usage is TRBV5-1 and J usage is TRBJ2-7; 10 bases match TRBD2. The CDR3 length is 16 residues. J was trimmed by 0 bases and V by 2 bases; bases with no gene match: 5. Germline lookup yields CDR1 SGHRS and CDR2 YFSETQ. The CDR3 DNA follows: TGCGCCAGCAGCTTAGGACTAGCGGTGACCTCCTACGAGCAGTACTTC. It encodes CASSLGLAVTSYEQYF.

This clonotype came up a few times. This clone may be a read error of a much larger clone one base away. The chain is built from TRBV5-1 and TRBJ1-5; D is unclear. Looked up from germline, CDR1 is SGHRS and CDR2 is YFSETQ. The V gene lost 4 bases and the J gene lost 8 bases, with 16 bases spanning the gap. This CDR3 comprises 14 residues. CDR3 nucleotide sequence: TGCGCCAGCAGCCCCGGGGAGCTGGGGAAGCCCCAGCATTTT. Its translation is CASSPGELGKPQHF.

This clonotype has at least ten counts. The chain combines TRBV6-1 with TRBJ1-2, with D possibly TRBD1 on 6 matching bases. Trimming pared 6 bases from V and 6 bases from J, leaving 11 bases between. Germline loops: CDR1 MNHNS, CDR2 SASEGT. The CDR3 length is 12 residues. The CDR3 sequence is CASSIGGDGYTF. The DNA for the CDR3 is TGTGCCAGCAGCATTGGGGGCGATGGCTACACCTTC.

The CDR3 DNA reads as TGTGCCAGCAGTCAGGCTCCGGGACAGTACACTGAAGCTTTCTTT. Its translation: CASSQAPGQYTEAFF. The chain employs TRBV6-1 and TRBJ1-1; TRBD1 agrees at 7 bases. V was clipped by 5 bases and J by 3 bases; unmatched bases: 9. This CDR3 has 15 residues. Per the germline V gene, CDR1 is MNHNS and CDR2 is SASEGT.

This clonotype occurred many times. This rearrangement joins TRBV6-5 to TRBJ2-5; TRBD1 matches at 7 bases. Germline CDR1 MNHEY, CDR2 SVGAGI. The V and J ends lost 2 bases and 4 bases, in that order; junction bases with no gene match: 4. CDR3 length: 14 residues. CDR3 nucleotide sequence: TGTGCCAGCAGTTACGCCGACAGGGCAGAGACCCAGTACTTC. Encoded protein: CASSYADRAETQYF.

The chain has TRBV12-3 or TRBV12-4 and TRBJ1-1; 8 positions match TRBD1. The J segment lost 3 bases and the V segment lost 7 bases, leaving 13 bases of the junction unmatched. This CDR3 is 16 amino acids long. CDR3 sequence reads: CASTLRGPRLDTEAFF. The CDR3 DNA follows: TGTGCCAGCACTCTCAGGGGGCCCAGGTTGGACACTGAAGCTTTCTTT.

This clonotype was recorded many times. The chain has TRBV20-1 and TRBJ2-5, with no clear D. This CDR3 has 13 residues. Deletions cut 1 base from V and 5 bases from J, with 11 bases between. Germline CDR1 is DFQATT and CDR2 is SNEGSKA (reference sequence). The chain's CDR3 is CSARGGTGETQYF. The CDR3 DNA is TGCAGTGCTAGAGGGGGTACCGGGGAGACCCAGTACTTC.

This clonotype has a count of ten or more. This rearrangement joins TRBV6-1 to TRBJ1-1, with D perhaps matching TRBD1 (5 bases). Germline V gives CDR1 MNHNS, CDR2 SASEGT. The CDR3 length is 14 residues. Trimming took off 7 bases at V and 1 base at J, with 13 bases between the two ends. CDR3 region: CASMETRGNTEAFF. CDR3 coding DNA: TGTGCCAGCATGGAGACTAGGGGGAACACTGAAGCTTTCTTT.

This clonotype was seen at least ten times. J is TRBJ2-2 and V is TRBV10-3; D unclear. Germline V gene lookup returns CDR1 ENHRY and CDR2 SYGVKD. V was shortened by 2 bases and J by 6 bases, with 10 bases between the two germline ends. This CDR3 has 14 residues. CDR3 sequence (DNA): TGTGCCATCAGTGAGCCCAATATCGCCGGGGAGCTGTTTTTT. Protein: CAISEPNIAGELFF.

In this sample, this clonotype turned up many times. V is TRBV11-2 and J is TRBJ1-2, with D perhaps TRBD1 (6 bases). Germline lookup yields CDR1 SGHAT and CDR2 FQNNGV. The CDR3 loop spans 16 amino acids. Between the trimmed V and J ends, which lost 5 bases and 6 bases, there was a span of 22 bases. The CDR3 nucleotides read TGTGCCAGCAGCCTATTGATGGACAGTCTTTCGGATGGCTACACCTTC. It yields the protein CASSLLMDSLSDGYTF.

This clonotype was seen repeatedly, ten times or more. This chain links TRBV28 with TRBJ1-1, with D hard to call. V was cut by 3 bases and J by 3 bases, with 8 bases left in between. CDR1 and CDR2 from the germline V gene are MDHEN and SYDVKM. This CDR3 is 13 amino acids long. The CDR3 DNA reads TGTGCCAGCAGTTTTTTTGGGGACACTGAAGCTTTCTTT. It translates to CASSFFGDTEAFF.

This clonotype was recorded many times. The rearrangement joins TRBV4-1 to TRBJ2-7; possibly TRBD1 or TRBD2 for D (5 bases each). From germline, CDR1 is MGHRA and CDR2 YSYEKL. The CDR3 sequence is 16 residues long. Deletions cut 4 bases from V and 2 bases from J, with 18 bases between. The chain's CDR3 is CASSPRGAKGTYEQYF. The CDR3 DNA is TGCGCCAGCAGCCCCCGAGGGGCTAAAGGGACCTACGAGCAGTACTTC.

The chain employs TRBV9 and TRBJ1-1; 8 bases line up with TRBD1. The CDR3 covers 19 residues. In germline, CDR1 is SGDLS, CDR2 YYNGEE. After removal of 4 bases from V and 4 bases from J, the junction contained 21 bases not matched to a gene. For the CDR3, the DNA is TGTGCCAGCAGCCCCACTAGTTACAGGGGGATGGAAAGAAGCACTGAAGCTTTCTTT. This encodes CASSPTSYRGMERSTEAFF.

This clonotype was found many times. The gene calls are TRBV6-5 and TRBJ1-1, with a tentative D call TRBD1 (5 bases). V dropped 2 bases and J dropped 0 bases, with 10 bases sitting between them. Germline V lookup: CDR1 MNHEY, CDR2 SVGAGI. This CDR3 comprises 15 residues. CDR3 protein: CASSYGVGVNTEAFF. Written as DNA, the CDR3 is TGTGCCAGCAGTTACGGGGTAGGGGTGAACACTGAAGCTTTCTTT.

This clonotype was found many times. CDR3 sequence: CSVGGPDRTGELFF. CDR3 DNA sequence: TGCAGCGTTGGTGGCCCTGACAGGACCGGGGAGCTGTTTTTT. The J gene is TRBJ2-2, the V gene TRBV29-1; maybe TRBD1 (6 bases). The V and J ends lost 4 bases and 5 bases respectively, with 14 bases between them. The CDR3 has 14 residues. The germline gives CDR1 SQVTM, CDR2 ANQGSEA.

This clonotype has just one count. The junction does not match germline at one end; this may be a read error. The chain has TRBV12-3 or TRBV12-4 and TRBJ2-2; the D gene is possibly TRBD2 (5 bases). The length of the CDR3 is 13 residues. The CDR3 reads CASSLIQTGELFF. For the CDR3, the DNA is TGTGCCAGCAGTCTAATTCAGACCGGGGAGCTGTTTTTC.

There are a few counts of this clonotype. The CDR3: CASSQRRDREFF. The CDR3 DNA is TGTGCCAGCAGCCAACGCCGGGACAGGGAGTTCTTT. V gene TRBV3-1 combines with J gene TRBJ1-1, with 9 bases fitting TRBD1. V shed 2 bases, J shed 14 bases, and the junction held 6 bases outside the gene matches. Germline assignment: CDR1 LGHDT and CDR2 YNNKEL (reference sequence). The CDR3 has 12 amino acids.

The chain links TRBV6-1 to TRBJ1-1; D is undetermined. V gave up 5 bases and J gave up 7 bases, with 14 bases separating them. The CDR3 sequence is 13 residues long. Germline CDR1 reads MNHNS; CDR2 reads SASEGT. The CDR3 DNA sequence: TGTGCCAGCAGTCCGGGCCGAAACCTTGAAGCTTTCTTT. This encodes CASSPGRNLEAFF.

This clonotype was seen at least ten times. V gene TRBV29-1 combines with J gene TRBJ1-1; 9 nucleotides line up with TRBD1. The CDR3 totals 14 residues. V trimming: 3 bases; J trimming: 1 base; junction bases outside the gene matches: 3. Germline V CDR1 and CDR2: SQVTM, ANQGSEA. The CDR3 reads CSVDMTGGNTEAFF. In nucleotides, the CDR3 is TGCAGCGTTGATATGACAGGGGGGAACACTGAAGCTTTCTTT.

This clonotype was found many times. The chain recombines TRBV11-2 with TRBJ2-5, with 8 bases fitting TRBD2. Germline lookup yields CDR1 SGHAT and CDR2 FQNNGV. The CDR3 is made up of 17 amino acids. The V gene end was trimmed by 6 bases and the J gene end by 0 bases; junction bases not matched to a gene: 12. CDR3 DNA sequence: TGTGCCAGCAGTCCAAGGACGGCGGGGGGACACCAAGAGACCCAGTACTTC. Its protein product is CASSPRTAGGHQETQYF.

The rearrangement joins TRBV18 to TRBJ2-7; 9 nucleotides match TRBD1. The V gene's germline CDR1 is KGHSH and CDR2 LQKENI. Trimming took 4 bases from V and 7 from J; bases not matched to a gene: 11. This CDR3 contains 15 residues. The CDR3 protein is CASSRTGTGNREQYF. The CDR3 DNA reads TGTGCCAGCTCACGCACCGGGACAGGGAATCGGGAGCAGTACTTC.

The rearrangement joins TRBV3-1 to TRBJ1-2; TRBD1 agrees at 8 bases. The CDR3 has 15 amino acids. V lost 7 bases to trimming and J lost 6 bases; unmatched junction nucleotides: 13. Germline assignment: CDR1 LGHDT and CDR2 YNNKEL (reference sequence). In nucleotides, the CDR3 is TGTGCCAGCAATAACCCCGGGACAGGCCAACATGGCTACACCTTC. Its protein product is CASNNPGTGQHGYTF.

This clonotype was counted at least ten times. One end of the junction does not line up with germline, which may come from a read error. The J gene is TRBJ1-1, the V gene TRBV18; tentative D call: TRBD1 (5 bases). The CDR3 consists of 13 residues. CDR1 and CDR2 from the germline V gene are KGHSH and LQKENI. The CDR3 DNA reads as TGTGCCAGCTCACCTCCGACGGACACTGGAGCTTTCTTT. Translating gives CASSPPTDTGAFF. The entire variable domain, with the rest obtained from reference TRBV18 and TRBJ1-1, is as follows: NAGVMQNPRHLVRRRGQEARLRCSPMKGHSHVYWYRQLPEEGLKFMVYLQKENIIDESGMPKERFSAEFPKEGPSILRIQQVVRGDSAAYFCASSPPTDTGAFFGQGTRLTVV.

This clonotype showed up many times. This rearrangement joins TRBV20-1 to TRBJ2-7; D remains unclear. CDR1 is DFQATT and CDR2 is SNEGSKA in the germline V gene (reference sequence). This CDR3 contains 14 residues. The V and J ends lost 6 bases and 4 bases respectively, with 19 bases between them. The DNA for the CDR3 is TGCAGTGCGAGCCCGGGTCTCCCCCCTTACGAGCAGTACTTC. This encodes CSASPGLPPYEQYF.

This clonotype was seen at least ten times. This chain links TRBV4-1 with TRBJ1-6; D ambiguous. The germline V gene has CDR1 MGHRA and CDR2 YSYEKL. The CDR3 extends over 15 amino acids. V was shortened by 4 bases and J by 7 bases, with 14 bases between the two germline ends. Written as DNA, the CDR3 is TGCGCCAGCAGCCCGCGGGTCGCCCGGAATTCACCCCTCCACTTT. This codes for CASSPRVARNSPLHF.

This clonotype was seen ten or more times. The genes are TRBV20-1 and TRBJ2-5; D not certain. Between the trimmed V and J ends, which lost 4 bases and 5 bases, there was a span of 14 bases. The CDR3 has 13 amino acids. CDR1 and CDR2 from the germline V gene are DFQATT and SNEGSKA (reference sequence). The CDR3 DNA is TGCAGTGCTATTCCGGCCCCGACGGAGACCCAGTACTTC. It encodes CSAIPAPTETQYF.

The chain couples TRBV28 to TRBJ2-3; D may be TRBD1 (5 bases). The germline gives CDR1 MDHEN, CDR2 SYDVKM. Trimming pared 3 bases from V and 0 bases from J, leaving 10 bases between. The CDR3 spans 15 residues. This CDR3 is CASSFLDRSTDTQYF. The CDR3, as DNA: TGTGCCAGCAGTTTTTTAGACAGAAGCACAGATACGCAGTATTTT.